This TCR beta chain emerged from a study of CD8+CD57+ T cells in acquired aplastic anemia (dated by TCRdb to the late 2010s). Study-level background: On average, sorted CD4+ and CD8+ cells yielded 2.5 to 3.5 ug of extracted DNA, with a range of 0.2 to 27.4 ug. A CD8+CD57+ expansion meant a frequency higher than the mean frequency seen in healthy subjects.

In the germline V gene, CDR1 corresponds to SGHTA and CDR2 to FQGTGA. The CDR3 numbers 14 residues from cysteine through phenylalanine. Left in the record is the CDR3 DNA by itself, 42 bases read in frame from the first base. Clipping removes 5 bases from V and 5 bases from J, with 5 as the unmatched junction base count. Expansion of CD8+CD57+ cells had been shown by flow cytometry in the patients chosen for sequencing. Severe acquired aplastic anemia was diagnosed in all patients according to International Study of Aplastic Anemia and Agranulocytosis and Camitta criteria. At the time blood was sampled, none of the patients had received any therapy. The study deep-sequenced TCR repertoires of sorted CD4+ and CD8+ blood T cells from severe aplastic anemia patients and healthy subjects. Patients were enrolled under clinicaltrials.gov protocols 00001620, 01623167, 00001397, 00071045, 00081523 and 00961064 in the USA. Ficoll-Paque density gradient centrifugation was used to isolate peripheral blood mononuclear cells. Before DNA extraction, CD4+ and CD8+ T cells were sorted with FACS or magnetic beads.

Paper-wide results and their limitations: Roughly 29 CD8+ CDR3 sequences were found in both patients and controls but appeared to be highly expressed in patients and within the immunodominant clones of the patients. Between patients and healthy controls, no significant difference in CD8+ Simpson's diversity was found (P=0.060).

In the case of this clonotype: This receptor's antigen is unknown. The input lacks base qualities; no much larger clone sits a single base away.

Genomic DNA was used as template for profiling of TCR beta VDJ combinations and CDR3 sequences. An Illumina HiSeq 2000 was used for TCR repertoire sequencing. The published analysis was carried out like this. Repertoire assessment relied on Simpson's diversity index, CDR3 size and DJ length profiles, and TRBV/TRBJ rearrangement plots. The most abundant DNA sequence in the deep sequencing data was defined as the immunodominant clone. CDR3 amino acid sequences were screened for sharing across subjects and were compared with published repertoires and the VDJdb database. TCRdb trimmed the raw reads at Q25, called clones with MiXCR and kept productive beta chains. Rows with a matching CDR3 protein are joined into one entry that keeps the most common DNA and genes. The V and J calls and clone size come from TCRdb's table, not from the authors' own analysis. The sample records around 170,000 distinct CDR3 sequences, approximately 50% of which are singletons. Jointly, the top ten make up 9.7% of the sample.

The rearranged segments are TRBV7-3 and TRBJ2-1, and TRBD2 aligns with 8 junction nucleotides. The clonotype was recovered from a human donor with aplastic anemia. Sequenced input: sorted CD4+, CD8+, or CD8+CD57+ T cells (not recorded which) from PBMCs. The bases are TGTGCCAGCAGCCCCGGGGGGGCTAACAATGAGCAGTTCTTC. The resulting protein is CASSPGGANNEQFF.